The next 30 T cell receptor beta chains were all read from a single sample in a study of blood T cell repertoires in COVID-19. Method: immunoSEQ multiplex PCR; TCRdb's copy keeps in-frame clones and lacks some. The table lists 150,000 to 200,000 clones, just under 85% of them singletons. The sequenced material came from peripheral blood. The receptors come from a woman at least 80 years old with acute or convalescent COVID-19.

The chain combines TRBV6-1 with TRBJ2-7, with a tentative D call TRBD2 (6 bases). The CDR3 spans 14 residues. Germline CDR1 is MNHNS and CDR2 is SASEGT. The V gene lost 2 bases and the J gene lost 3 bases, with 11 bases spanning the gap. The CDR3 here is CASSEPGLLYEQYF. The CDR3 DNA sequence: TGTGCCAGCAGTGAACCGGGACTTCTCTACGAGCAGTACTTC.

This clone turned up a few times. The V and J genes are TRBV5-1 and TRBJ1-4; 7 nucleotides line up with TRBD1. The ends lost 4 bases at V and 3 bases at J; junction bases unmatched: 6. Germline V gene sequence: CDR1 SGHRS, CDR2 YFSETQ. CDR3 length: 15 residues. The CDR3 protein is CASSPGTVSNEKLFF. In DNA, the CDR3 is TGCGCCAGCAGCCCCGGGACAGTCTCTAATGAAAAACTGTTTTTT. The full variable domain, its missing parts supplied by reference TRBV5-1 and TRBJ1-4, is KAGVTQTPRYLIKTRGQQVTLSCSPISGHRSVSWYQQTPGQGLQFLFEYFSETQRNKGNFPGRFSGRQFSNSRSEMNVSTLELGDSALYLCASSPGTVSNEKLFFGSGTQLSVL.

V gene TRBV5-1 combines with J gene TRBJ1-1; D remains ambiguous. The CDR3 has 13 residues. The V and J ends lost 4 bases and 0 bases respectively, with 7 bases between them. Germline V gene lookup returns CDR1 SGHRS and CDR2 YFSETQ. The CDR3 DNA sequence: TGCGCCAGCAGCGGTCAGATGAACACTGAAGCTTTCTTT. This sequence encodes CASSGQMNTEAFF.

A note on this clone: This sample also contains other DNA sequences that code for the same CDR3. The V and J genes are TRBV12-5 and TRBJ2-1; 10 nucleotides line up with TRBD2. The CDR3 has 13 amino acids. Germline loops: CDR1 LGHNT, CDR2 FRNRAP. J gave up 7 bases and V 6 bases, and 3 bases lay outside the gene matches. CDR3 sequence: CASGLAGVNEQFF. The CDR3 nucleotides read TGTGCTAGTGGCCTAGCGGGAGTAAATGAGCAGTTCTTC.

This chain joins TRBV7-9 and TRBJ1-1; D perhaps matches TRBD1 (6 bases). The CDR3 length is 13 residues. Trimming took 1 base from V and 9 from J, leaving 12 bases between them. Germline CDR1 and CDR2: SEHNR and FQNEAQ (reference sequence). CDR3 sequence (DNA): TGTGCCAGCAGCTTAGGGAGGACAGATCAAGCTTTCTTT. Amino acid sequence: CASSLGRTDQAFF.

This chain links TRBV7-2 with TRBJ2-7, with 10 bases identical to TRBD2. Looked up from germline, CDR1 is SGHTA and CDR2 is FQGNSA. CDR3 size: 16 residues. Trimming at V came to 3 bases and at J to 2 bases, leaving 7 bases not matched to a gene. This chain's CDR3 is CASSLLVTSGAYEQYF. CDR3 in DNA: TGTGCCAGCAGCTTGCTAGTAACTAGCGGGGCCTACGAGCAGTACTTC.

This chain links TRBV7-8 with TRBJ2-7, with no clear D. The CDR3 has 13 amino acids. The germline CDR1 and CDR2 sequences are SGHVS and FQNEAQ. Trimming pared 4 bases from V and 2 bases from J, leaving 9 bases between. CDR3 in amino acids: CASSSSRPYEQYF. DNA for the CDR3: TGTGCCAGCAGCTCTTCCCGTCCCTACGAGCAGTACTTC.

The rearrangement links TRBV4-1 to TRBJ2-7, with 9 bases identical to TRBD2. There are 15 residues in the CDR3. V was clipped by 1 base and J by 4 bases; unmatched bases: 5. CDR1 and CDR2 from the germline V gene are MGHRA and YSYEKL. The CDR3 coding sequence is TGCGCCAGCAGCCAAGTTCTAGCGGGACGGTACGAGCAGTACTTC. Translating it yields CASSQVLAGRYEQYF.

The chain has TRBV7-9 and TRBJ1-2; 7 nucleotides align to TRBD1. The germline V gene has CDR1 SEHNR and CDR2 FQNEAQ (reference sequence). This CDR3 is 12 amino acids long. Unmatched junction bases numbered 4, after V lost 5 bases and J lost 7 bases. The CDR3 nucleotides read TGTGCCAGCAGCACCCGACAGGGTGGCTACACCTTC. Translating gives CASSTRQGGYTF.

The chain has TRBV4-1 and TRBJ2-1; 11 bases match TRBD2. V lost 5 bases, J lost 3 bases, and 6 bases stayed unmatched. There are 16 residues in the CDR3. CDR1 and CDR2 from the germline V gene are MGHRA and YSYEKL. The chain's CDR3 is CASSSPSGRFYNEQFF. CDR3 DNA: TGCGCCAGCAGCTCGCCTAGCGGGAGGTTCTACAATGAGCAGTTCTTC.

The chain carries TRBV19 and TRBJ2-6; the match to TRBD2 covers 11 bases. This CDR3 region has 20 residues. The germline V gene encodes CDR1 LNHDA and CDR2 SQIVND (reference sequence). J lost 2 bases, V lost 6 bases, and 15 bases had no gene match. The CDR3: CASRKLAGEGAETGANVLTF. DNA for the CDR3: TGTGCCAGTAGGAAACTAGCGGGAGAAGGAGCCGAAACTGGGGCCAACGTCCTGACTTTC.

The chain is built from TRBV5-1 and TRBJ2-7; perhaps TRBD2 as D (5 bases). V lost 4 bases and J 4 bases, leaving 15 bases between the germline ends. The CDR3 is 14 amino acids. Germline V gene lookup returns CDR1 SGHRS and CDR2 YFSETQ. The DNA for the CDR3 is TGCGCCAGCAGCGCCGGAACTGGGAGATACGAGCAGTACTTC. Protein product: CASSAGTGRYEQYF. The complete variable domain, with remaining parts taken from reference TRBV5-1 and TRBJ2-7, reads KAGVTQTPRYLIKTRGQQVTLSCSPISGHRSVSWYQQTPGQGLQFLFEYFSETQRNKGNFPGRFSGRQFSNSRSEMNVSTLELGDSALYLCASSAGTGRYEQYFGPGTRLTVT.

The rearrangement uses TRBV7-9 and TRBJ2-3, with 11 bases identical to TRBD2. This CDR3 comprises 17 residues. The V gene end was trimmed by 7 bases and the J gene end by 2 bases; junction bases not matched to a gene: 11. The germline gives CDR1 SEHNR, CDR2 FQNEAQ (reference sequence). The CDR3 region is CASKRLAGIWDTDTQYF. DNA of the CDR3: TGTGCCAGCAAAAGACTAGCGGGAATTTGGGACACAGATACGCAGTATTTT.

In this sample, this clone turned up once. The chain combines TRBV5-1 with TRBJ2-7; 14 positions match TRBD2. V gave up 0 bases and J gave up 3 bases; unmatched junction bases: 8. This CDR3 is 18 amino acids long. The germline CDR1 and CDR2 sequences are SGHRS and YFSETQ. The CDR3 loop is CASSLAGTSGSRGYEQYF. As DNA, the CDR3 is TGCGCCAGCAGCTTGGCCGGGACTAGCGGGAGTAGGGGCTACGAGCAGTACTTC.

This clone was counted a few times. The chain has TRBV11-2 and TRBJ2-7, with 8 positions matching TRBD1. The junction had 6 bases not matched to a gene; V was cut back by 4 bases and J by 4 bases. Germline V CDR1 and CDR2: SGHAT, FQNNGV. The CDR3 sequence is 14 residues long. The CDR3 loop is CASSWDRTGYEQYF. The CDR3 DNA follows: TGTGCCAGCAGCTGGGACAGGACCGGATACGAGCAGTACTTC.

The V call is TRBV30, the J call TRBJ1-1; TRBD1 agrees at 10 bases. V gave up 2 bases and J gave up 0 bases; unmatched junction bases: 3. The CDR3 contains 15 residues. The germline gives CDR1 GTSNPN, CDR2 SVGIG (reference sequence). The CDR3 protein is CAWSIGQGVNTEAFF. In DNA, the CDR3 is TGTGCCTGGAGTATAGGACAGGGGGTGAACACTGAAGCTTTCTTT.

This chain links TRBV6-5 with TRBJ2-1; 11 positions agree with TRBD2. Losses at the gene ends were 6 bases for V and 10 bases for J; bases not matched to a gene: 11. Per the germline V gene, CDR1 is MNHEY and CDR2 is SVGAGI. The CDR3 extends over 15 amino acids. As DNA, the CDR3 is TGTGCCAGCAGCCCCGGGACTAGCGGACCCCAGGAGCAGTTCTTC. Its translation: CASSPGTSGPQEQFF.

The chain couples TRBV3-1 (or the pseudogene TRBV3-2) to TRBJ1-6; 9 nucleotides align to TRBD1. V gave up 7 bases and J gave up 7 bases; unmatched junction bases: 2. Germline V CDR1 and CDR2: LGHDT, YNNKEL (reference sequence). CDR3 size: 13 residues. The CDR3 coding sequence is TGTGCCAGCACGGGACAGGGAAATTCACCCCTCCACTTT. Its protein is CASTGQGNSPLHF.

The chain combines TRBV6-5 with TRBJ1-4; a weak D match, TRBD1 (5 bases). V lost 5 bases, J lost 7 bases, and 14 bases lay in between. The CDR3 runs to 14 residues. The germline CDR1 and CDR2 sequences are MNHEY and SVGAGI. The CDR3 DNA reads TGTGCCAGCAGTCCATGGGGGGTAGTTGAAAAACTGTTTTTT. It encodes CASSPWGVVEKLFF.

The chain is built from TRBV3-1 (or the pseudogene TRBV3-2) and TRBJ2-7; perhaps TRBD1 as D (6 bases). Looked up from germline, CDR1 is LGHDT and CDR2 is YNNKEL (reference sequence). V was trimmed by 1 base and J by 5 bases, leaving 12 bases between them. This CDR3 comprises 14 residues. Written as DNA, the CDR3 is TGTGCCAGCAGCCAAGGTGGCAGGGGCAACGAGCAGTACTTC. It encodes CASSQGGRGNEQYF.

The V and J genes are TRBV28 and TRBJ1-2, with D possibly TRBD1 on 5 matching bases. V shed 7 bases and J shed 1 base, with 16 bases lying between them. This CDR3 has 15 amino acids. Germline CDR1 is MDHEN and CDR2 is SYDVKM. The CDR3 loop is CASTMEGSRNYGYTF. The CDR3, as DNA: TGTGCCAGCACTATGGAGGGGTCTCGTAACTATGGCTACACCTTC.

The chain couples TRBV11-2 to TRBJ2-7, with TRBD2 matching over 10 bases. The CDR3 has 15 residues. With V trimmed by 5 bases and J by 6 bases, 10 bases remained unmatched. Germline V CDR1 and CDR2: SGHAT, FQNNGV. The CDR3 loop is CASSPQRGLASEQYF. The CDR3 nucleotides are TGTGCCAGCAGCCCGCAGAGGGGACTAGCGTCCGAGCAGTACTTC.

V gene TRBV3-1 (or the pseudogene TRBV3-2) combines with J gene TRBJ2-3; 11 nucleotides align to TRBD2. Germline CDR1 reads LGHDT; CDR2 reads YNNKEL (reference sequence). The CDR3 loop spans 15 amino acids. After removal of 5 bases from V and 2 bases from J, the junction contained 3 bases not matched to a gene. The CDR3, as DNA: TGTGCCAGCAGCGATAGCGGGAGGGACACAGATACGCAGTATTTT. It encodes CASSDSGRDTDTQYF.

There are a few counts of this clone. Different DNA sequences within this sample yield the same CDR3. The DNA for the CDR3 is TGTGCCATAGGACAGGGGGGGACTGAAGCTTTCTTT. Its translation: CAIGQGGTEAFF. The chain links TRBV10-3 to TRBJ1-1; 10 bases line up with TRBD1. Germline CDR1 reads ENHRY; CDR2 reads SYGVKD. V dropped 9 bases and J dropped 5; count of bases not matched to a gene: 3. The length of the CDR3 is 12 residues.

The CDR3 coding sequence is TGTGCCATAGGACAGTCTTTTAATGAAAAACTGTTTTTT. It yields the protein CAIGQSFNEKLFF. The J gene is TRBJ1-4, the V gene TRBV28, with D possibly TRBD1 on 6 matching bases. Germline-derived CDR1 and CDR2 are MDHEN and SYDVKM. The ends were cut back, 10 bases at V and 4 bases at J, with 13 bases in the middle. The CDR3 consists of 13 residues.

The J gene is TRBJ2-6, the V gene TRBV25-1; tentatively, D is TRBD1 (5 bases). The germline V and J ends were trimmed by 3 bases and 0 bases, with 12 bases remaining between them. There are 17 residues in the CDR3. Looked up from germline, CDR1 is MGHDK and CDR2 is SYGVNS. CDR3 region: CASSDNTGLSGANVLTF. CDR3 coding DNA: TGTGCCAGCAGTGATAACACAGGCCTCTCTGGGGCCAACGTCCTGACTTTC. The whole variable domain, remainder taken from reference TRBV25-1 and TRBJ2-6, is EADIYQTPRYLVIGTGKKITLECSQTMGHDKMYWYQQDPGMELHLIHYSYGVNSTEKGDLSSESTVSRIRTEHFPLTLESARPSHTSQYLCASSDNTGLSGANVLTFGAGSRLTVL.

This clone was detected only once. The rearrangement joins TRBV19 to TRBJ1-5; 7 nucleotides match TRBD1. The trim removed 5 bases at V and 5 bases at J, leaving 6 bases unmatched. Germline lookup yields CDR1 LNHDA and CDR2 SQIVND (reference sequence). This CDR3 contains 14 residues. This CDR3 is CASSVDRWDQPQHF. DNA for the CDR3: TGTGCCAGTAGTGTGGACAGGTGGGATCAGCCCCAGCATTTT.

This chain connects TRBV19 to TRBJ1-1; tentatively, D is TRBD1 (6 bases). The CDR3 runs 16 residues. Looked up from germline, CDR1 is LNHDA and CDR2 is SQIVND (reference sequence). Trimming removed 5 bases from V and 6 bases from J, with 22 bases in between. CDR3 in amino acids: CASSAQGRRGGAEAFF. CDR3 bases: TGTGCCAGTAGTGCTCAGGGGAGGAGGGGGGGTGCTGAAGCTTTCTTT.

This clone was seen once. The chain links TRBV20-1 to TRBJ2-5; tentative D call: TRBD2 (6 bases). Trimming cost V 3 bases and J 5 bases, with 19 bases left between them. The CDR3 spans 15 residues. Germline-derived CDR1 and CDR2 are DFQATT and SNEGSKA (reference sequence). The CDR3 protein is CSASRGIGALETQYF. The CDR3 bases are TGCAGTGCTAGTCGCGGGATAGGGGCCTTGGAGACCCAGTACTTC.

In this sample, this clone turned up a few times. The genes are TRBV7-9 and TRBJ1-2, with D maybe TRBD1 (6 bases). V dropped 5 bases and J dropped 4 bases, with 8 bases sitting between them. Germline V lookup: CDR1 SEHNR, CDR2 FQNEAQ (reference sequence). This CDR3 is built from 12 residues. CDR3 DNA sequence: TGTGCCAGCAGCGCAGGGGTCTATGGCTACACCTTC. It yields the protein CASSAGVYGYTF.